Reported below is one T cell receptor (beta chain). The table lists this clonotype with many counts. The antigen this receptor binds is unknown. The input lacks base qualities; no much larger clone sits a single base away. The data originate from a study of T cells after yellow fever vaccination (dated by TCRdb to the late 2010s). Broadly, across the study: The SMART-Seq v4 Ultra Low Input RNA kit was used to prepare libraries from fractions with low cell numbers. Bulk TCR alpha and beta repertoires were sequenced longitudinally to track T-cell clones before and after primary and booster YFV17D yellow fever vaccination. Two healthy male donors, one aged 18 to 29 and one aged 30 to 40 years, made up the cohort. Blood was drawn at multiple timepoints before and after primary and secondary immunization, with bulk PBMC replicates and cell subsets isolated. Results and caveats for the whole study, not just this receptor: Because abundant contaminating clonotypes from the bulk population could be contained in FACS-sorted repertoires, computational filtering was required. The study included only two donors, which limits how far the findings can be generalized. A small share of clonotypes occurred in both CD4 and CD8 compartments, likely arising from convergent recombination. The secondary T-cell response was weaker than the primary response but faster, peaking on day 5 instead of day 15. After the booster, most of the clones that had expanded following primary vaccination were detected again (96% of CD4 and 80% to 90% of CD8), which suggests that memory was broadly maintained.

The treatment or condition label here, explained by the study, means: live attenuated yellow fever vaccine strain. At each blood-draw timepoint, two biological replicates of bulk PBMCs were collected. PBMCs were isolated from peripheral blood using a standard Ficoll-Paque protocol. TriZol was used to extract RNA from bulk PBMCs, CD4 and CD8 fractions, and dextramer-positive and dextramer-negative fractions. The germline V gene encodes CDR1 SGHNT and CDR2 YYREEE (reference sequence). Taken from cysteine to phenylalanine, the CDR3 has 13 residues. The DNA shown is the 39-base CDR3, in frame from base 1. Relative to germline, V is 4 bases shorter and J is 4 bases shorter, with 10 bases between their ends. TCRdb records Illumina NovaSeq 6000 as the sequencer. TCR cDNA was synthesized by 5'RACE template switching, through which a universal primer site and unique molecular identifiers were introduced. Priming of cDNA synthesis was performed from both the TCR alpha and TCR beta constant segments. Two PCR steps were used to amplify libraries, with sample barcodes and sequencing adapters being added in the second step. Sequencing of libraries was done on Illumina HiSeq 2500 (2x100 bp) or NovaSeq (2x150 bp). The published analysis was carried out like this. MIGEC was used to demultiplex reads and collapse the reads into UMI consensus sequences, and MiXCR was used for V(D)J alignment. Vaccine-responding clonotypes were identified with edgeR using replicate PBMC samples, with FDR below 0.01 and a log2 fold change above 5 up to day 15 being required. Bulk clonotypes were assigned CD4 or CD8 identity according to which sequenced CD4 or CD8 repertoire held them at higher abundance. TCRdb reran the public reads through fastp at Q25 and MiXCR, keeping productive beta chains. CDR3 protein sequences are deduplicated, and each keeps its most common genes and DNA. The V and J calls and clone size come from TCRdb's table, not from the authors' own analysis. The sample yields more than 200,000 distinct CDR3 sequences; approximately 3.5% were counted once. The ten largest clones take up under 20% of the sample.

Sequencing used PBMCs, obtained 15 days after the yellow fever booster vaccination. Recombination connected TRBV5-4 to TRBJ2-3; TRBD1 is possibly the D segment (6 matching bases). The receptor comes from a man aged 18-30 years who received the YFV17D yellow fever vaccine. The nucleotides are TGTGCCAGCAGCCAGGGGATCCCAGATACGCAGTATTTT. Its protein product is CASSQGIPDTQYF.